The 21 T cell receptor beta chains reported below all come from one sample, sequenced in a study of CD8 T cells in Susac syndrome. Reverse transcription of roughly 0.5 to 1 ug RNA was performed with random hexamers. TCRdb called the immunoSEQ multiplex PCR reads again in MiXCR, with one record for every CDR3 protein. The sample contains about 120,000 distinct CDR3 sequences, around nine tenths of which appear only once. Sequences were obtained from CD4+ T cells from PBMCs. These TCRs come from a human donor in good health.

The genes are TRBV6-6 and TRBJ2-7; tentatively, D is TRBD1 or TRBD2 (6 bases each). In germline, CDR1 is MNHNY, CDR2 SVGAGI (reference sequence). Trimming shortened V by 6 bases and J by 2 bases, and 14 bases separated the two germline ends. The length of the CDR3 is 14 residues. The CDR3 here is CASRPGDTAYEQYF. For the CDR3, the DNA is TGTGCCAGCAGGCCGGGGGACACGGCCTACGAGCAGTACTTC.

CDR3 protein: CASSLTGGEYEQYF. Here the CDR3 DNA reads TGTGCCAGCAGCCTGACAGGGGGCGAGTACGAGCAGTACTTC. This chain joins TRBV7-8 and TRBJ2-7; 10 bases align to TRBD1. The germline V gene has CDR1 SGHVS and CDR2 FQNEAQ. This CDR3 has 14 residues. Trimming removed 5 bases from V and 4 bases from J; junction bases left unmatched: 5.

The rearrangement joins TRBV6-2 or TRBV6-3 to TRBJ2-1; the D call may be TRBD1 or TRBD2 (5 bases each). Germline V gene data show CDR1 as MNHEY and CDR2 as SVGEGT. The CDR3 loop spans 14 amino acids. V was trimmed by 5 bases and J by 7 bases, leaving 15 bases between them. The CDR3: CASSRSGTTNEQFF. For the CDR3, the DNA is TGTGCCAGCAGTCGTTCCGGGACGACAAATGAGCAGTTCTTC.

This clonotype was observed a handful of times. The V and J genes are TRBV2 and TRBJ2-7; D is unresolved. V was cut by 2 bases and J by 4 bases, with 0 bases left in between. The CDR3 is 10 residues long. Per germline, CDR1 SNHLY and CDR2 FYNNEI. CDR3 sequence: CASSEYEQYF. CDR3 sequence (DNA): TGTGCCAGCAGTGAATACGAGCAGTACTTC.

This clonotype was seen just once. V usage is TRBV6-2 or TRBV6-3 and J usage is TRBJ1-5; tentative D call: TRBD1 (5 bases). The germline V gene has CDR1 MNHEY and CDR2 SVGEGT. V was cut by 7 bases and J by 7 bases, with 17 bases left in between. CDR3 length: 14 residues. CDR3 in amino acids: CASTSGQGDQPQHF. CDR3 coding DNA: TGTGCCAGCACGTCGGGGCAGGGCGACCAGCCCCAGCATTTT.

The chain employs TRBV10-3 and TRBJ2-7; possibly TRBD1 for D (5 bases). CDR1 and CDR2 (germline): ENHRY, SYGVKD. V dropped 4 bases and J dropped 3 bases, with 22 bases sitting between them. The CDR3 length is 17 residues. CDR3 residues: CAISAPGRARRGYEQYF. The CDR3 DNA follows: TGTGCCATCAGTGCCCCTGGACGAGCCAGAAGGGGCTACGAGCAGTACTTC.

The count of this clonotype is one. The V gene is TRBV29-1, the J gene TRBJ1-1; maybe TRBD1 (5 bases). The V and J ends lost 3 bases and 10 bases respectively, with 12 bases between them. The CDR3 sequence is 11 residues long. Germline values: CDR1 SQVTM, CDR2 ANQGSEA. CDR3 amino acids: CSVDRAVGAFF. The DNA of the CDR3 is TGCAGCGTTGACAGGGCCGTGGGAGCTTTCTTT.

This clonotype was counted a few times. The chain uses TRBV5-6 and TRBJ1-4; unclear D gene. The CDR3 covers 13 residues. Germline values: CDR1 SGHDT, CDR2 YYEEEE. Trimming pared 0 bases from V and 7 bases from J, leaving 7 bases between. In DNA form, the CDR3 reads TGTGCCAGCAGCTTGGACCGGGGTGAAAAACTGTTTTTT. Its translation: CASSLDRGEKLFF.

The chain recombines TRBV29-1 with TRBJ1-2; tentatively, D is TRBD1 (6 bases). Germline CDR1 is SQVTM and CDR2 is ANQGSEA. The V and J ends lost 6 bases and 4 bases respectively, with 18 bases between them. The CDR3 has 14 amino acids. The CDR3 sequence: CSVRQITGFYGYTF. In DNA form, the CDR3 reads TGCAGCGTACGACAGATTACAGGGTTCTATGGCTACACCTTC.

The J gene is TRBJ1-2, the V gene TRBV27; D gene uncertain. There are 13 residues in the CDR3. V was trimmed by 11 bases and J by 5 bases, leaving 18 bases between them. Germline V CDR1 and CDR2: MNHEY, SMNVEV (reference sequence). This chain's CDR3 is CAVGRRENYGYTF. The CDR3 DNA follows: TGTGCCGTGGGTCGAAGGGAAAATTATGGCTACACCTTC.

The chain joins TRBV5-1 to TRBJ1-2; D uncertain. Germline values: CDR1 SGHRS, CDR2 YFSETQ. This CDR3 spans 14 amino acids. V lost 0 bases and J 2 bases, leaving 8 bases between the germline ends. CDR3 coding DNA: TGCGCCAGCAGCTTGGAGTCAGGAAACTATGGCTACACCTTC. This translates into CASSLESGNYGYTF.

Only one count was recorded for this clonotype. The chain uses TRBV25-1 and TRBJ2-1; D is unresolved. The CDR3 is 15 amino acids. The germline V gene encodes CDR1 MGHDK and CDR2 SYGVNS. The V gene lost 4 bases and the J gene lost 1 base, with 11 bases spanning the gap. The CDR3 protein is CASSVLDKSYNEQFF. The CDR3 nucleotides read TGTGCCAGCAGTGTGCTAGACAAATCCTACAATGAGCAGTTCTTC.

The gene calls are TRBV21-1 and TRBJ2-1; whether TRBD2, the table's D call, matches the DNA was not checked. TRBV21-1 has pseudogene status. The CDR3 has 20 residues. The DNA of the CDR3 is TGTGCCAGCAGCAAGGAATGTAGAATGAGAGCGGGAGGGCCGAGGAATGAGCAGTTCTTC. It encodes CASSKECRMRAGGPRNEQFF.

The rearrangement joins TRBV2 to TRBJ2-5; D assignment may be TRBD1 or TRBD2 (5 bases each). V was pared by 4 bases and J by 0 bases, with 15 bases between. This CDR3 spans 16 amino acids. Germline-derived CDR1 and CDR2 are SNHLY and FYNNEI. Here the CDR3 DNA reads TGTGCCAGCAGTGGGACATTGGGCGGGTACCAAGAGACCCAGTACTTC. The encoded protein is CASSGTLGGYQETQYF.

The J gene is TRBJ1-4, the V gene TRBV20-1; the D gene is possibly TRBD1 (5 bases). This CDR3 contains 11 residues. Germline CDR1 and CDR2: DFQATT and SNEGSKA (reference sequence). The CDR3 bases are TGCAGCAGGTCGAGGGGTGAAAAACTGTTTTTT. This gives the protein CSRSRGEKLFF.

This chain uses TRBV27 with TRBJ1-1; D gene uncertain. Per the germline V gene, CDR1 is MNHEY and CDR2 is SMNVEV (reference sequence). V was trimmed by 4 bases and J by 1 base, leaving 7 bases between them. CDR3 size: 13 residues. CDR3 amino acids: CASSWAANTEAFF. CDR3 in DNA: TGTGCCAGCAGTTGGGCAGCGAACACTGAAGCTTTCTTT.

This chain links TRBV6-5 with TRBJ1-2; D unclear. The CDR3 consists of 13 residues. Trimming took off 5 bases at V and 4 bases at J, with 11 bases between the two ends. CDR1 and CDR2 from the germline V gene are MNHEY and SVGAGI. The DNA of the CDR3 is TGTGCCAGCAGTCCTAGAAACCGCTATGGCTACACCTTC. This translates into CASSPRNRYGYTF.

The chain has TRBV3-1 and TRBJ1-2; D is uncertain. CDR1 and CDR2 (germline): LGHDT, YNNKEL (reference sequence). V lost 0 bases and J 0 bases, leaving 14 bases between the germline ends. The CDR3 extends over 17 amino acids. CDR3 coding DNA: TGTGCCAGCAGCCAAGATTTGGCGGGAGTGACTAACTATGGCTACACCTTC. It is translated as CASSQDLAGVTNYGYTF.

This chain joins TRBV29-1 and TRBJ2-6; D gene uncertain. Germline values: CDR1 SQVTM, CDR2 ANQGSEA. V was shortened by 3 bases and J by 1 base, with 1 base between the two germline ends. The CDR3 totals 12 residues. The DNA of the CDR3 is TGCAGCGTTGATTCTGGGGCCAACGTCCTGACTTTC. Translation: CSVDSGANVLTF.

The V and J genes are TRBV20-1 and TRBJ2-7; 9 positions agree with TRBD1. V gave up 4 bases and J gave up 4 bases; unmatched junction bases: 8. From germline, CDR1 is DFQATT and CDR2 SNEGSKA (reference sequence). The CDR3 contains 14 residues. CDR3 nucleotides: TGCAGTGCTAAGAACAGGGGGCGCTTGTACGAGCAGTACTTC. The encoded protein is CSAKNRGRLYEQYF.

CDR3 sequence reads: CASRNGGSSDTQYF. In nucleotides, the CDR3 is TGTGCCAGCAGGAACGGCGGGAGCTCAGATACGCAGTATTTT. The rearrangement uses TRBV12-3 or TRBV12-4 and TRBJ2-3, with TRBD2 matching over 7 bases. The J segment lost 4 bases and the V segment lost 6 bases, leaving 7 bases of the junction unmatched. This CDR3 is 14 amino acids long.